The 4 T cell receptor beta chains reported below all come from one sample, sequenced in a study of T cells in narcolepsy. Profiling relied on immunoSEQ multiplex PCR, and the TCRdb table lists in-frame clones only, not all of them. This table has 20,000 to 30,000 clones, about four fifths appearing once. The specimen sequenced was memory (CD45RA-) CD4+ T cells from blood. The receptor source for this set is a human donor in good health.

The CDR3 protein is CASSVERGDYTQYF. In DNA form, the CDR3 reads TGTGCCAGCAGTGTAGAGAGGGGGGACTATACGCAGTATTTT. V is TRBV6-4 and J is TRBJ2-3; possibly TRBD1 or TRBD2 for D (6 bases each). V was clipped by 4 bases and J by 7 bases, with 15 bases between them. The CDR3 is made up of 14 amino acids. CDR1 is MRHNA, CDR2 SNTAGT, per germline.

V usage is TRBV11-2 and J usage is TRBJ1-2; D is unclear. The V end was cut by 3 bases, the J end by 4 bases, with 6 bases between. Germline lookup yields CDR1 SGHAT and CDR2 FQNNGV. This CDR3 has 12 residues. CDR3 amino acids: CASSFSSYGYTF. The DNA for the CDR3 is TGTGCCAGCAGCTTTTCCTCCTATGGCTACACCTTC.

This clone has just a few counts. The genes are TRBV6-5 and TRBJ2-5; 7 nucleotides line up with TRBD2. The CDR3 runs 15 residues. The germline V gene encodes CDR1 MNHEY and CDR2 SVGAGI. V was clipped by 6 bases and J by 2 bases; unmatched bases: 9. The CDR3 DNA reads as TGTGCCAGCAGGGGGGGGGAGCGGATACAAGAGACCCAGTACTTC. It specifies CASRGGERIQETQYF.

V is TRBV5-4 and J is TRBJ2-5, with 10 positions matching TRBD2. Germline lookup yields CDR1 SGHNT and CDR2 YYREEE (reference sequence). The ends lost 4 bases at V and 5 bases at J; junction bases unmatched: 8. CDR3 length: 15 amino acids. The CDR3 sequence: CASSQKREGLETQYF. For the CDR3, the DNA is TGTGCCAGCAGCCAAAAGCGGGAGGGGCTTGAGACCCAGTACTTC.